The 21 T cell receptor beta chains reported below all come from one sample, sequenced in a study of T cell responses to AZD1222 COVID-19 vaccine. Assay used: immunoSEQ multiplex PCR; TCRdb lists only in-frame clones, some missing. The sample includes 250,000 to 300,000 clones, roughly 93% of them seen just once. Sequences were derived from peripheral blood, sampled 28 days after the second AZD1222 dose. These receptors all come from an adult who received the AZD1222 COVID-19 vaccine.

The chain's CDR3 is CASSLPGLGTGELFF. The CDR3 nucleotides are TGTGCCAGCAGCTTGCCGGGCCTAGGGACCGGGGAGCTGTTTTTT. The chain is built from TRBV5-4 and TRBJ2-2; D not certain. V lost 1 base to trimming and J lost 5 bases, with 12 bases between them. Per germline, CDR1 SGHNT and CDR2 YYREEE (reference sequence). The CDR3 contains 15 residues.

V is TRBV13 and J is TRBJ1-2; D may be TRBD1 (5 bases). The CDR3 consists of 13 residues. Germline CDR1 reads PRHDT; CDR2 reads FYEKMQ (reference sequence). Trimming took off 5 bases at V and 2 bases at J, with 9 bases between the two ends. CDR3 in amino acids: CASSRGPNYGYTF. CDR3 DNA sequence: TGTGCCAGCAGCCGGGGACCGAACTATGGCTACACCTTC.

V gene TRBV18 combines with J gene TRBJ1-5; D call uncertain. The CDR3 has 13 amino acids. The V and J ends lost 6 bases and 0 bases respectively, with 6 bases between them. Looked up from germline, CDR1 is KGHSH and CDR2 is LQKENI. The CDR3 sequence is CASSGDSNQPQHF. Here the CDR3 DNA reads TGTGCCAGCTCTGGGGATAGCAATCAGCCCCAGCATTTT.

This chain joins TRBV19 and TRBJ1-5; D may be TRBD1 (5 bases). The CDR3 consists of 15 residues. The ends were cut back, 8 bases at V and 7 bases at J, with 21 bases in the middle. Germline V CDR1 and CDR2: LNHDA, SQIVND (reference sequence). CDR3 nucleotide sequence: TGTGCCAGTCGGGGCGGGGGGACCTTGGGGCAGCCCCAGCATTTT. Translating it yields CASRGGGTLGQPQHF.

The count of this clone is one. The CDR3 sequence is CASRGAGGYTF. The CDR3 region has the DNA TGTGCCAGCAGGGGGGCTGGTGGCTACACCTTC. This sequence joins TRBV28 and TRBJ1-2; maybe TRBD1 (6 bases). Trimming left V 6 bases short and J 7 bases short, with 9 bases between. This CDR3 has 11 residues. The V gene's germline CDR1 is MDHEN and CDR2 SYDVKM.

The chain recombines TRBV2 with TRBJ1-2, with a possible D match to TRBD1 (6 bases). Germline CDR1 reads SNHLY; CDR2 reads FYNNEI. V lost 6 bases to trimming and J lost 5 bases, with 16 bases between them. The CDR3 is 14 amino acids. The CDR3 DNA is TGTGCCAGCAGGCATAGGGGGGAGATGTATGGCTACACCTTC. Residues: CASRHRGEMYGYTF.

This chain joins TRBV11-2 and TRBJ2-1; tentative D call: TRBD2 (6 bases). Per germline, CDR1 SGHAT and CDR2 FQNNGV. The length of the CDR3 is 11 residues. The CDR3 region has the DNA TGTGCTTCTAGAGCGGGCAATGAGCAGTTCTTC. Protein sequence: CASRAGNEQFF.

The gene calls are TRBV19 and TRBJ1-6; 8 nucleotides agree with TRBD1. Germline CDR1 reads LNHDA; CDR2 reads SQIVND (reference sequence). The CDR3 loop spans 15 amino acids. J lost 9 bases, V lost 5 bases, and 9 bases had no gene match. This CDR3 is CASSSGQGAGSPLHF. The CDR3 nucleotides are TGTGCCAGTAGTTCAGGACAGGGAGCAGGTTCACCCCTCCACTTT. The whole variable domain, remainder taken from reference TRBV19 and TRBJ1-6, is DGGITQSPKYLFRKEGQNVTLSCEQNLNHDAMYWYRQDPGQGLRLIYYSQIVNDFQKGDIAEGYSVSREKKESFPLTVTSAQKNPTAFYLCASSSGQGAGSPLHFGNGTRLTVT.

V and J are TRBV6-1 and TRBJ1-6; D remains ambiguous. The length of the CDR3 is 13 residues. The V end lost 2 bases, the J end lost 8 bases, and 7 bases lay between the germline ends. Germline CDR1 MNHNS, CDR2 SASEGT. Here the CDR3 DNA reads TGTGCCAGCAGTGAATTTGGGGATTCACCCCTCCACTTT. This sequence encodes CASSEFGDSPLHF.

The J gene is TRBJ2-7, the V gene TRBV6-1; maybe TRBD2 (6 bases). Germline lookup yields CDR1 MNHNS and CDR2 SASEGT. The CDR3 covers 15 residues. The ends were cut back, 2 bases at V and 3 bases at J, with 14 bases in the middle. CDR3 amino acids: CASSETGGKSYEQYF. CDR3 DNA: TGTGCCAGCAGTGAAACCGGCGGGAAGAGCTACGAGCAGTACTTC.

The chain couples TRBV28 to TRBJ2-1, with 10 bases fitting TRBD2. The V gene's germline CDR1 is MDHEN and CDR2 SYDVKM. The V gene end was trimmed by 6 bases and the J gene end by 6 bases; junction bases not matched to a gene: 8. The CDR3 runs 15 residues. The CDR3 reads CASSTRTSGSNEQFF. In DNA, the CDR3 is TGTGCCAGCAGCACCCGGACTAGCGGAAGCAATGAGCAGTTCTTC.

CDR3 DNA: TGTGCCACCAGTGCCCTAGGAAAGGGGGGCACAGATACGCAGTATTTT. This sequence encodes CATSALGKGGTDTQYF. The rearrangement links TRBV24-1 to TRBJ2-3; TRBD1 might be the D (6 bases). CDR3 length: 16 amino acids. Trimming shortened V by 5 bases and J by 1 base, and 15 bases separated the two germline ends. Per germline, CDR1 KGHDR and CDR2 SFDVKD.

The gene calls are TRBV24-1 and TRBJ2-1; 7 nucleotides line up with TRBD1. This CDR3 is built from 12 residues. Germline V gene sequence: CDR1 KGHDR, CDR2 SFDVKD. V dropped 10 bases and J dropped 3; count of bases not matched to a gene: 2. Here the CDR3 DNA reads TGTGCCACTGGACAGGTCTACAATGAGCAGTTCTTC. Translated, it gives CATGQVYNEQFF.

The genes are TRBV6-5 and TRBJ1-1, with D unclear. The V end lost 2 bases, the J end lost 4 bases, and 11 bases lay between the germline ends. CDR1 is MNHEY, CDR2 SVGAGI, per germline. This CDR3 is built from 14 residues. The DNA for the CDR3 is TGTGCCAGCAGTTACCGTGAAGGTTCCACTGAAGCTTTCTTT. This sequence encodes CASSYREGSTEAFF.

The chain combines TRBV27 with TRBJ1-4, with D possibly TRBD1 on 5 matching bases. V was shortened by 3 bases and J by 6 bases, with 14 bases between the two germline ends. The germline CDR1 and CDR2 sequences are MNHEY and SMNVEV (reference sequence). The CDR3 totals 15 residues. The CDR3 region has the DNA TGTGCCAGCAGTTTGGGCGGGGCGCTGGATGAAAAACTGTTTTTT. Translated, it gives CASSLGGALDEKLFF.

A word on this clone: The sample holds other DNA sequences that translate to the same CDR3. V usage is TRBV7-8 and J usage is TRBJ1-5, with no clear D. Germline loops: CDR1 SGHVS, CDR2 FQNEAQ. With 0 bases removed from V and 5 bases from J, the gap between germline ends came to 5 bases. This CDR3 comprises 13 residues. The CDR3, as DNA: TGTGCCAGCAGCTTAGCGGCAGATCAGCCCCAGCATTTT. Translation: CASSLAADQPQHF.

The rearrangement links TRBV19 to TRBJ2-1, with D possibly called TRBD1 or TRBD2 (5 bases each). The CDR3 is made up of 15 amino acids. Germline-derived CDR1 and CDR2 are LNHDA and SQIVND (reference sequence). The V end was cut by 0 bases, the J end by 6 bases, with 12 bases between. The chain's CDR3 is CASSIEGTRLNEQFF. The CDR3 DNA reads TGTGCCAGTAGTATAGAAGGGACCCGTCTCAATGAGCAGTTCTTC.

The CDR3 DNA is TGTGCCAGCAGTTTAAACCGGGACCTAAATTCACCCCTCCACTTT. This encodes CASSLNRDLNSPLHF. The rearrangement uses TRBV27 and TRBJ1-6, with D maybe TRBD1 (5 bases). Trimming stripped 2 bases from V and 7 bases from J, with 12 bases between. CDR1 and CDR2 from the germline V gene are MNHEY and SMNVEV (reference sequence). CDR3 size: 15 residues.

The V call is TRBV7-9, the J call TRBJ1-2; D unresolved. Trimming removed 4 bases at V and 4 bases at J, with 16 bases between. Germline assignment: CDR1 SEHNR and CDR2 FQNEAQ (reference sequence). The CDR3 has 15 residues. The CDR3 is CASSSPTRGSYGYTF. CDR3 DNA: TGTGCCAGCAGCTCCCCCACACGGGGTAGCTATGGCTACACCTTC. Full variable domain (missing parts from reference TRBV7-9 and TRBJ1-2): DTGVSQNPRHKITKRGQNVTFRCDPISEHNRLYWYRQTLGQGPEFLTYFQNEAQLEKSRLLSDRFSAERPKGSFSTLEIQRTEQGDSAMYLCASSSPTRGSYGYTFGSGTRLTVV.

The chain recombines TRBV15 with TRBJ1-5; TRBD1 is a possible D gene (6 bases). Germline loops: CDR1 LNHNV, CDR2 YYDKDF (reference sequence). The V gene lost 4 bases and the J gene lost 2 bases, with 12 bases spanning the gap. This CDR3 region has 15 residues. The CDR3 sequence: CATSTGVVGNQPQHF. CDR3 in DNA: TGTGCCACCAGCACAGGGGTGGTCGGCAATCAGCCCCAGCATTTT.

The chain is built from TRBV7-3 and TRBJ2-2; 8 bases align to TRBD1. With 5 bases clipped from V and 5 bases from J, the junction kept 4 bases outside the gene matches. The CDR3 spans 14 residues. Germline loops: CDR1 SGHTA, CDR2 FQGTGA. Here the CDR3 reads CASSPGTGTGELFF. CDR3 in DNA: TGTGCCAGCAGCCCCGGGACAGGAACCGGGGAGCTGTTTTTT.